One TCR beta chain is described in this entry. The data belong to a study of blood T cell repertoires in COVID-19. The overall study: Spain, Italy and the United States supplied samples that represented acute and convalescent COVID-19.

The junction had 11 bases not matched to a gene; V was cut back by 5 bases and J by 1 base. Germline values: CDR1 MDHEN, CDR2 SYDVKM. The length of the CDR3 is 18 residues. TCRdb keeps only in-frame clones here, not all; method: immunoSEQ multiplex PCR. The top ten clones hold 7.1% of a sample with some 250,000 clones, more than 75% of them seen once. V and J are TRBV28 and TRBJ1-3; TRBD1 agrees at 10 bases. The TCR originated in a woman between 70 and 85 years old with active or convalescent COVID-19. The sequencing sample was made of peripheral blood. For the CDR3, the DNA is TGTGCCAGCAGTACCTATGGACAGGGGGGCAGGTCTGGAAACACCATATATTTT. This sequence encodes CASSTYGQGGRSGNTIYF.